This paragraph covers one T cell receptor (beta chain) sequence. This clonotype appeared many times. It has no known antigen specificity. No base quality values were provided; no much bigger clone lies one nucleotide off. Spanning cysteine to phenylalanine, the CDR3 consists of 15 amino acids. Of all the DNA, just the CDR3 is kept, 45 bases in frame from base 1. For this chain, trimming is 3 bases at the V end and 3 bases at the J end, and the number of junction bases without a gene match is 6. CDR1 and CDR2 are read off the germline V gene as MNHEY and SVGAGI. For repertoire sequencing, the TCR beta CDR3 regions were amplified from RNA transcripts. A first-round RT-PCR used HTBI primers with the Qiagen OneStep RT-PCR kit, followed by a second-round multiplex PCR, size selection and purification. Libraries were sequenced on an Illumina HiSeq2000 using paired-end 100 bp reads. For the original study's pipeline: Reads were processed with SOAPnuke, discarding reads with adapters, uncalled bases, mean Phred below 15, or no exact constant-primer or identifier match. High-quality paired reads were merged with COPE v1.2.5. Each unique nucleotide sequence was treated as a clonotype, and MiTCR v1.1 was used to align the clonotypes to the IMGT TRB V, D and J references. Analysis was restricted to V-J combinations with a frequency above 0.0001, which covered 99% to 99.2% of repertoires. For each V-J combination, a TCR clonal expansion and chaos score was defined as the ratio of F50 clonal expansion to chaos observed in the TCRdist matrix. Welch's t-statistics and random forest were used to narrow the features down to 13 V-J combinations, which were then fed into a naive Bayes classifier. The similarity between thyroid and blood repertoires was quantified using the Morisita-Horn index. TCRdb cleaned the public reads at Q25 with fastp, built clones with MiXCR and kept in-frame beta chains. Under each unique CDR3 protein, matching rows form one entry showing the most common genes and DNA. What appears here as the V and J calls and clone size reflects TCRdb's work, not the paper's. This sample is represented by under 400,000 distinct CDR3 sequences; roughly 16% of them were singletons. The ten largest make up roughly an eighth of the sample.

The data derive from a study of Graves' ophthalmopathy and Graves' hyperthyroidism (dated by TCRdb to the late 2010s). General notes on the study: Peripheral blood was collected at initial diagnosis, before any treatment. To explore V-J signatures that distinguish ophthalmopathy from hyperthyroidism, a discovery set of more than 90 patients was enrolled, made up of 40 to 45 with ophthalmopathy and around 57 with stable hyperthyroidism. An independent validation cohort comprised around 20 hyperthyroidism patients and over 15 patients who later progressed from hyperthyroidism to ophthalmopathy. Following sample collection, hyperthyroidism patients were given methimazole at a starting dose of 30 mg daily, and ophthalmopathy patients were given high-dose intravenous methylprednisolone. The study used TCR beta repertoire signatures to distinguish Graves' ophthalmopathy from Graves' hyperthyroidism and to predict progression to ophthalmopathy. In total, approximately 130 blood samples were TCR-sequenced: around 42 ophthalmopathy, around 75 hyperthyroidism and around 17 hyperthyroidism-to-ophthalmopathy patients. In six hyperthyroidism patients, the T-cell repertoire of thyroid tissue was compared with the T-cell repertoire of blood.

Ophthalmopathy patients were characterized by moderately to severely active disease, a Clinical Activity Score of at least 3, a NOSPECS grade of at least 4, and a disease duration under 3 months. Patients were excluded if they had other autoimmune diseases, uncontrolled infections, pregnancy or lactation. Clinical symptoms, serum thyroxine, TRAb, thyroid ultrasound and orbital computed tomography were used for diagnosis. PBMCs were isolated from about 10 ml of fresh peripheral blood by Ficoll-Paque density gradient centrifugation. Total RNA was extracted with Trizol reagent and quality-checked on an Agilent 2100 Bioanalyzer. On the study overall, not on this receptor specifically: Sample size was not predetermined statistically, and investigators were not blinded to group allocation. In cross-validation, the 13-signature model distinguished ophthalmopathy from stable hyperthyroidism with 87.88% sensitivity and approximately 81% specificity, while in the test set the corresponding values were roughly 80% and 75%. Most expanded thyroid clonotypes with a frequency above 0.001 also appeared in blood, which suggests that blood repertoires may reflect the immune response in the thyroid. In validation, the model predicted ophthalmopathy progression with less than 71% sensitivity and roughly 72% specificity; more than ten predicted patients were CT-confirmed with GO in a median of 6.5 months.

The TCR was taken from an adult man with Graves' ophthalmopathy. In this chain, TRBV6-5 is recombined with TRBJ1-1; TRBD1 matches 8 bases in the middle. The sequencing sample was made of peripheral blood. The DNA is TGTGCCAGCAGTTATGAGACAGGGGTGTACACTGAAGCTTTCTTT. This is translated as CASSYETGVYTEAFF.